This entry lists 10 T cell receptor beta chains sequenced from one sample in a study of post-analysis software for immune sequencing data. Findings and caveats of the study: Elevated frequency relative to controls characterized several TRBV segments in patients, TRBV5-6, TRBV5-1 and TRBV20-1 among them.

No antigen has been identified for these receptors. The authors incorporated unique molecular identifiers into the TCR beta cDNA libraries. Via MiXCR, TCRdb re-called the PCR reads, giving one row per CDR3 protein. The sample lists about 810,000 distinct CDR3 sequences, roughly 50% occurring once. The sequencing sample was made of blood. All receptors derive from a girl aged 10-17 years with multiple sclerosis.

The CDR3 reads CASSIKDSETQYF. Written as DNA, the CDR3 is TGTGCCAGTAGTATTAAGGACAGCGAGACCCAGTACTTC. The chain combines TRBV19 with TRBJ2-5, with D perhaps TRBD1 (6 bases). The germline CDR1 and CDR2 sequences are LNHDA and SQIVND (reference sequence). V lost 3 bases and J 5 bases, leaving 10 bases between the germline ends. This CDR3 contains 13 residues.

The chain couples TRBV20-1 to TRBJ2-7; D may be TRBD1 or TRBD2 (7 bases each). V lost 5 bases to trimming and J lost 6 bases, with 17 bases between them. Germline CDR1 reads DFQATT; CDR2 reads SNEGSKA (reference sequence). This CDR3 has 13 residues. The CDR3 is CSAPGGGEVEQYF. DNA for the CDR3: TGCAGTGCTCCAGGGGGAGGGGAAGTCGAGCAGTACTTC.

The chain is built from TRBV7-8 and TRBJ1-1; D call uncertain. CDR3 length equals 16 residues. Trimming took 1 base from V and 0 from J, leaving 12 bases between them. Per germline, CDR1 SGHVS and CDR2 FQNEAQ. The CDR3 spells CASSLGWGDMNTEAFF. CDR3 DNA sequence: TGTGCCAGCAGCTTAGGGTGGGGAGATATGAACACTGAAGCTTTCTTT. Complete variable domain (other parts from reference TRBV7-8 and TRBJ1-1): GAGVSQSPRYKVAKRGQDVALRCDPISGHVSLFWYQQALGQGPEFLTYFQNEAQLDKSGLPSDRFFAERPEGSVSTLKIQRTQQEDSAVYLCASSLGWGDMNTEAFFGQGTRLTVV.

The chain is built from TRBV5-6 and TRBJ1-2; D is ambiguous. Germline V CDR1 and CDR2: SGHDT, YYEEEE. The V end lost 7 bases, the J end lost 8 bases, and 12 bases lay between the germline ends. The CDR3 runs 11 residues. DNA for the CDR3: TGTGCCAGCGCGTCAGGTCGGGGCTACACCTTC. Translating gives CASASGRGYTF. Combining the CDR3 with reference TRBV5-6 and TRBJ1-2 gives the whole variable domain DAGVTQSPTHLIKTRGQQVTLRCSPKSGHDTVSWYQQALGQGPQFIFQYYEEEERQRGNFPDRFSGHQFPNYSSELNVNALLLGDSALYLCASASGRGYTFGSGTRLTVV.

V is TRBV6-6 and J is TRBJ2-3; no reliable D call. Germline CDR1 is MNHNY and CDR2 is SVGAGI (reference sequence). This CDR3 contains 16 residues. The V and J ends lost 2 bases and 1 base respectively, with 13 bases between them. This chain's CDR3 is CASSYPSSGGTDTQYF. For the CDR3, the DNA is TGTGCCAGCAGTTACCCAAGCTCGGGTGGCACAGATACGCAGTATTTT.

Details on this clonotype: At one end, the junction sequence differs from germline, possibly due to a read error. This chain uses TRBV7-2 with TRBJ2-3, with D possibly matching TRBD1 (5 bases). The germline gives CDR1 SGHTA, CDR2 FQGNSA. The CDR3 is 16 amino acids. The CDR3 here is CAGSWGSYPPSDTQYF. In nucleotides, the CDR3 is TGTGCCGGCAGCTGGGGCTCATACCCCCCGTCAGATACGCAGTATTTT.

The chain joins TRBV10-3 to TRBJ2-4; 8 bases are a match to TRBD1. The CDR3 loop spans 15 amino acids. The V gene end was trimmed by 6 bases and the J gene end by 9 bases; junction bases not matched to a gene: 13. The germline V gene encodes CDR1 ENHRY and CDR2 SYGVKD. The CDR3: CAIRSGTGLRAIQYF. The CDR3 coding sequence is TGTGCCATCAGATCCGGGACAGGTTTAAGGGCCATTCAGTACTTC.

This clonotype has just a few counts. The chain combines TRBV29-1 with TRBJ1-1, with 7 bases identical to TRBD1. Germline V CDR1 and CDR2: SQVTM, ANQGSEA. The CDR3 sequence is 13 residues long. With 7 bases clipped from V and 5 bases from J, the junction kept 10 bases outside the gene matches. CDR3 in amino acids: CSARQGTATEAFF. The CDR3 DNA reads TGCAGCGCAAGACAGGGTACCGCGACTGAAGCTTTCTTT.

This chain connects TRBV7-6 to TRBJ2-1, with D unresolved. The germline CDR1 and CDR2 sequences are SGHVS and FNYEAQ. The CDR3 is 12 residues long. Deletions cut 8 bases from V and 5 bases from J, with 10 bases between. The CDR3 sequence is CASGDFNNEQFF. In DNA, the CDR3 is TGTGCCAGCGGCGACTTTAACAATGAGCAGTTCTTC.

For the CDR3, the DNA is TGTGCCAGCAGCTTATTCAGGTCAAACTACGAGCAGTACTTC. The encoded protein is CASSLFRSNYEQYF. The chain carries TRBV5-5 and TRBJ2-7, with D hard to call. The germline V gene has CDR1 SGHKS and CDR2 YYEKEE (reference sequence). Trimming removed 2 bases at V and 3 bases at J, with 12 bases between. The CDR3 loop spans 14 amino acids. Variable domain in full (rest from reference TRBV5-5 and TRBJ2-7): DAGVTQSPTHLIKTRGQQVTLRCSPISGHKSVSWYQQVLGQGPQFIFQYYEKEERGRGNFPDRFSARQFPNYSSELNVNALLLGDSALYLCASSLFRSNYEQYFGPGTRLTVT.